The present TCR beta chain was sequenced within a study of control samples from healthy donors and cancer patients. V lost 6 bases, J lost 7 bases, and 4 bases stayed unmatched. Looked up from germline, CDR1 is MNHEY and CDR2 is SVGAGI. The CDR3 sequence is 14 residues long. Here immunoSEQ multiplex PCR was the method, and the copy in TCRdb shows in-frame clones only, minus some. The sample gives 90,000 to 140,000 clones, 83% of which show up once; roughly an eighth is in the top ten. This receptor was identified in a woman aged 50 to 60 in good health. The sequenced sample was blood. The chain carries TRBV6-5 and TRBJ1-6, with TRBD1 matching over 9 bases. CDR3 coding DNA: TGTGCCAGCAGACCGGGACAGGGAAATTCACCCCTCCACTTT. Translating it yields CASRPGQGNSPLHF.